The T cell receptor beta chain described here comes from a study of blood T cell repertoires in COVID-19 (dated by TCRdb to about 2020). In the study overall: Samples covering the acute and convalescent phases of COVID-19 were provided by collaborators in the United States, Italy and Spain. The prospective study material was composed of cDNA or gDNA derived from T cells, B-cell-depleted T cells, or PBMCs. Subjects who had been exposed to COVID-19, were actively infected with it, or had recovered from it provided the deeply sampled blood TCRbeta repertoires that made up the dataset. The repertoires were released in a freely available public database intended as a resource for research on the immune response to SARS-CoV-2. The samples were drawn from two sources: the first 160 participants of the ongoing ImmuneRACE study, and fewer than 1,500 subjects contributed by 6 global collaborators. The sample metadata nearly always contained a de-identified subject ID, COVID-19 status, age in years and sex. Where available, HLA class I and class II types were obtained from metadata supplied by the sample provider rather than from assay-based typing. Study-wide findings and limitations: Clinical and demographic metadata were provided uncurated, with the amount varying by source and participant.

TCRbeta CDR3 regions were amplified from genomic DNA by means of the immunoSEQ Assay, a bias-controlled multiplex PCR. Per the authors' processing: The number of nucleated cells in each sample was estimated from the amplification of reference gene primers within the assay. To quantify the absolute abundance of each unique TCRbeta CDR3 rearrangement, sequence reads were collapsed and filtered. Productive Simpson clonality was computed per sample as the square root of Simpson's diversity index over productive rearrangements. Imported from immuneACCESS, the table was reduced by TCRdb to in-frame sequences with V and J called. These copies leave out some clones; in studies compared against another copy, an unresolved V gene accounts for under half, and the cause of the remainder is not known. V and J calls and clone size are those listed in that table; D and trimming were worked out from the DNA. In this sample the table shows tens of thousands of clones, around 90% of which occur a single time. The leading ten clones occupy approximately 9% of the sample.

The collaborating institutions used their own protocols to collect whole blood in K2EDTA tubes. For TCRbeta analysis, collaborator samples were shipped as frozen whole blood, as isolated PBMCs, or as DNA extracted from either sample type. The CDR1 and CDR2 encoded by the germline V gene are ENHRY and SYGVKD. V lost 6 bases and J lost 2 bases; the stretch between them is 4 bases long. The CDR3 covers 11 residues, taking in both the cysteine and the phenylalanine. Only the CDR3 part of the read is kept: 33 bases, read in frame from the first base. About this clone: Its antigen is unknown. No much larger clonotype is one base removed from it; base qualities were not supplied.

The sequenced sample was peripheral blood. The rearrangement joined TRBV10-3 to TRBJ2-5, with an unclear D gene assignment. The TCR comes from a human donor in a cohort sampled during active COVID-19. The sequenced DNA: TGTGCCATCAGCGTACAAGAGACCCAGTACTTC. This sequence encodes CAISVQETQYF.